This T cell receptor (beta chain) was sequenced for a study of OX40 agonist ivuxolimab in advanced cancers. Study-level background: Two patients with cutaneous melanoma and one with hepatocellular carcinoma, three in total, showed partial responses.

General study points: CD8+ T cells showed, on average, more clonal expansion than CD4+ cells.

The method was immunoSEQ multiplex PCR; TCRdb's version includes in-frame clones alone and lacks a portion of them. This sample has 35,000 or so clones, with over 85% found just once. From germline, CDR1 is KGHSH and CDR2 LQKENI. This CDR3 is 18 amino acids long. Trimming took 4 bases from V and 2 from J, leaving 20 bases between them. As regards this clone: Its specificity is not known.

The receptor was derived from an adult with an advanced solid tumor such as melanoma, head and neck, liver or kidney cancer. The chain recombines TRBV18 with TRBJ1-4, with a possible D match to TRBD1 (6 bases). This specimen was CD4+ or CD8+ T cells sorted from blood, taken in a trial of the OX40 agonist ivuxolimab. The CDR3 sequence: CASSLTPPGGPTNEKLFF. For the CDR3, the DNA is TGTGCCAGCTCACTAACCCCCCCCGGGGGGCCTACTAATGAAAAACTGTTTTTT.